This TCR beta chain was captured by sequencing in a study of metastatic and nonmetastatic thyroid tumors. At the level of the study: Malignant and benign thyroid patients had repertoires compared in peripheral blood and tumor or nodule tissue.

Note on this clone: Its specificity is unknown. One end of the junction is discordant with germline, which a read error may explain.

The CDR3 runs 13 residues. Per the germline V gene, CDR1 is SSHAT and CDR2 is FNYEAQ (reference sequence). Original handling: The study built a papillary thyroid cancer distant-metastasis classifier from CDR3 differences across clinicopathological groups. TCRdb re-called clones from the PCR reads using MiXCR. The V and J calls shown here were made by TCRdb, not taken from the authors' results. The sample contains fewer than 6,500 clones, approximately 28% of which appear only once. Findings and limits, study-wide: For both blood and tumor, malignant thyroid tumors reportedly showed significantly higher TCR beta diversity than benign nodules did.

Thyroid surgery had not been preceded by any treatment in any patient. The TCR sequence derives from a female donor with papillary thyroid cancer or a benign thyroid nodule (not recorded which). Some clones in this sample may be carry-over from other donors' samples. This chain uses TRBV7-7 with TRBJ2-1; no reliable D call. The sequenced sample consisted of adjacent normal tissue. DNA of the CDR3: TGTGCTAGCAGCTTAGATGAGTCCTGTGAGCAGTTCTTC. Translation: CASSLDESCEQFF.